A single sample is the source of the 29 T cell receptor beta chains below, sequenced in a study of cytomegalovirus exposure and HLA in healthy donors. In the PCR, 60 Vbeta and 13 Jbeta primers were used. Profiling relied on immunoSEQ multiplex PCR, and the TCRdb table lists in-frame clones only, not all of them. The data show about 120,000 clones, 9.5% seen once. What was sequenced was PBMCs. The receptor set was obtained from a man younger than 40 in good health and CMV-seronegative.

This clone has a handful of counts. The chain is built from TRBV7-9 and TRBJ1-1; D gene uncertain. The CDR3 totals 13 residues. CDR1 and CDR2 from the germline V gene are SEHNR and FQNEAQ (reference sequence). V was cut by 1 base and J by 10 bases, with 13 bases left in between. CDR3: CASSLDQARGAFF. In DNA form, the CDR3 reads TGTGCCAGCAGCTTAGATCAGGCTCGGGGAGCTTTCTTT.

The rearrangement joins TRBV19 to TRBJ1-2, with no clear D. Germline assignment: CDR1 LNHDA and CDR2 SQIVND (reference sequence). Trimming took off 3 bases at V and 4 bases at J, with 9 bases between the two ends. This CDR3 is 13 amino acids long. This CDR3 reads CASSITGIYGYTF. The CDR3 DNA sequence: TGTGCCAGTAGTATTACGGGGATCTATGGCTACACCTTC.

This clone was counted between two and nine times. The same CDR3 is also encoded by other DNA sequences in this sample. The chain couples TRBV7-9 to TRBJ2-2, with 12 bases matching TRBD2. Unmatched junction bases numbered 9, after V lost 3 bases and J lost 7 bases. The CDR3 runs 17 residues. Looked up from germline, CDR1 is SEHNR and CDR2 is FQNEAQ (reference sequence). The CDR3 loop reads CASSFKAGTSGYGELFF. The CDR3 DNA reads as TGTGCCAGCAGCTTCAAGGCTGGGACTAGCGGGTACGGGGAGCTGTTTTTT. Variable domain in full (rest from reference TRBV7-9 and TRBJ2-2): DTGVSQNPRHKITKRGQNVTFRCDPISEHNRLYWYRQTLGQGPEFLTYFQNEAQLEKSRLLSDRFSAERPKGSFSTLEIQRTEQGDSAMYLCASSFKAGTSGYGELFFGEGSRLTVL.

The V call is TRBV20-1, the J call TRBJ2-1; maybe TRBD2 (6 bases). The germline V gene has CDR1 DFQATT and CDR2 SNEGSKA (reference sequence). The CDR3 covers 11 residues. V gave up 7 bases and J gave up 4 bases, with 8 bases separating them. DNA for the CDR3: TGCAGTGGCCTAGCGTACAATGAGCAGTTCTTC. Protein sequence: CSGLAYNEQFF.

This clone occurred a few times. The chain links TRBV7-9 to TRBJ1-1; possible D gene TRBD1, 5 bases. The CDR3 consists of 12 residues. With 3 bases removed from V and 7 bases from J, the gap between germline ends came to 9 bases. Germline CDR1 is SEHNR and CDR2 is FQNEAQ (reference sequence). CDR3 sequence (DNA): TGTGCCAGCAGCTTGGGGCTATTTGAAGCTTTCTTT. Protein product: CASSLGLFEAFF. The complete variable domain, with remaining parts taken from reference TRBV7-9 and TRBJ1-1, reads DTGVSQNPRHKITKRGQNVTFRCDPISEHNRLYWYRQTLGQGPEFLTYFQNEAQLEKSRLLSDRFSAERPKGSFSTLEIQRTEQGDSAMYLCASSLGLFEAFFGQGTRLTVV.

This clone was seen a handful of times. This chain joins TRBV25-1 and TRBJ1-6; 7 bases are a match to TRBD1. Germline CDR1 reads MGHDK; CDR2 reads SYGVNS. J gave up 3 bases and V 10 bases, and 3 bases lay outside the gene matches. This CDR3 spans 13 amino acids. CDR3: CATRDSYNSPLHF. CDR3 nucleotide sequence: TGTGCCACCCGGGACAGCTATAATTCACCCCTCCACTTT. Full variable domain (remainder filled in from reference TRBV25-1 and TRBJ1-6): EADIYQTPRYLVIGTGKKITLECSQTMGHDKMYWYQQDPGMELHLIHYSYGVNSTEKGDLSSESTVSRIRTEHFPLTLESARPSHTSQYLCATRDSYNSPLHFGNGTRLTVT.

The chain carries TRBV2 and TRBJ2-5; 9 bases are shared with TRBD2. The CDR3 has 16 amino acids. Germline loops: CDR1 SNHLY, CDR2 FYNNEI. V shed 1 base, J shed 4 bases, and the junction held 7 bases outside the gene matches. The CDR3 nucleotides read TGTGCCAGCAGTGAAGTTGGTAGCGGGAGATCAGAGACCCAGTACTTC. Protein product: CASSEVGSGRSETQYF.

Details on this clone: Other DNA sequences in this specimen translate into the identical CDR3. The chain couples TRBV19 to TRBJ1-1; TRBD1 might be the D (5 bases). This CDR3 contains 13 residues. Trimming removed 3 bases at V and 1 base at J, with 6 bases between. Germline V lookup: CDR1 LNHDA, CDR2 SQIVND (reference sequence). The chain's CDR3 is CASSMGGNTEAFF. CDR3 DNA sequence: TGTGCCAGTAGTATGGGGGGGAACACTGAAGCTTTCTTT.

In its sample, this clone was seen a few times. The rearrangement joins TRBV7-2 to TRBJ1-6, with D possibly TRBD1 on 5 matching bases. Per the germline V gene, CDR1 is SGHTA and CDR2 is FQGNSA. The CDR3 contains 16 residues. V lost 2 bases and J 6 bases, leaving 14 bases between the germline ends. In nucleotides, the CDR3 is TGTGCCAGCAGCTTACTGGGGGGGTCGGCTAATTCACCCCTCCACTTT. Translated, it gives CASSLLGGSANSPLHF. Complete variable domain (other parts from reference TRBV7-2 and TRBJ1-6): GAGVSQSPSNKVTEKGKDVELRCDPISGHTALYWYRQSLGQGLEFLIYFQGNSAPDKSGLPSDRFSAERTGGSVSTLTIQRTQQEDSAVYLCASSLLGGSANSPLHFGNGTRLTVT.

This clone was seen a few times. This chain's CDR3 is CASSLGRTGAYEQYF. In DNA form, the CDR3 reads TGTGCCAGCAGCTTGGGTAGGACAGGAGCCTACGAGCAGTACTTC. The chain uses TRBV5-5 and TRBJ2-7, with TRBD1 identical over 7 bases. Per the germline V gene, CDR1 is SGHKS and CDR2 is YYEKEE (reference sequence). This CDR3 has 15 amino acids. V lost 0 bases, J lost 2 bases, and 5 bases stayed unmatched.

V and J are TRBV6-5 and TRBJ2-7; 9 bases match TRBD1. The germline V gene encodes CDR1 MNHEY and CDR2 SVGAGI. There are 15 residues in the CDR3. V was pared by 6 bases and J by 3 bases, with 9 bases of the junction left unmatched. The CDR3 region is CASRSPDRGSYEQYF. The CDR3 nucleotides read TGTGCCAGCAGATCCCCGGACAGGGGAAGCTACGAGCAGTACTTC.

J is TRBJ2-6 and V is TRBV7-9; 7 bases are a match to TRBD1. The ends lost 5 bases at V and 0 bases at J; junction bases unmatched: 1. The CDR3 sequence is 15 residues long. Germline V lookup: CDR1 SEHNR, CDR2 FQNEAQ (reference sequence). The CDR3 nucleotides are TGTGCCAGCAGCGGGACAGACTCTGGGGCCAACGTCCTGACTTTC. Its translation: CASSGTDSGANVLTF.

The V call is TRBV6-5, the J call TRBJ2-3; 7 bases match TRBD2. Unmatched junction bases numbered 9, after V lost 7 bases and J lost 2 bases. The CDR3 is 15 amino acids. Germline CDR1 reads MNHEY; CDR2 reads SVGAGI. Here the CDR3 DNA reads TGTGCCAGCAAAGCCCGACTAGCTTCCACAGATACGCAGTATTTT. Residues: CASKARLASTDTQYF.

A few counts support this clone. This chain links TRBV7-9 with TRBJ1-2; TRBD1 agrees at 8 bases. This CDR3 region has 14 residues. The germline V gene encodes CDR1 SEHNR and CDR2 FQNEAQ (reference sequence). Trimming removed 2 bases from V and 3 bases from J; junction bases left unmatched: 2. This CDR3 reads CASSLSGGDYGYTF. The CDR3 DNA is TGTGCCAGCAGCTTATCAGGGGGCGACTATGGCTACACCTTC. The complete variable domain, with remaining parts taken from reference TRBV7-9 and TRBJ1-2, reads DTGVSQNPRHKITKRGQNVTFRCDPISEHNRLYWYRQTLGQGPEFLTYFQNEAQLEKSRLLSDRFSAERPKGSFSTLEIQRTEQGDSAMYLCASSLSGGDYGYTFGSGTRLTVV.

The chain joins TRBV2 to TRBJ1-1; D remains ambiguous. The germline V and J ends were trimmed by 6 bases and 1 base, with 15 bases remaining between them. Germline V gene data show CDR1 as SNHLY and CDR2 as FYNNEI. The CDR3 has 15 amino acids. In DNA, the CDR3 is TGTGCCAGCAGGCGACGACCAGTAGCGAACACTGAAGCTTTCTTT. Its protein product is CASRRRPVANTEAFF.

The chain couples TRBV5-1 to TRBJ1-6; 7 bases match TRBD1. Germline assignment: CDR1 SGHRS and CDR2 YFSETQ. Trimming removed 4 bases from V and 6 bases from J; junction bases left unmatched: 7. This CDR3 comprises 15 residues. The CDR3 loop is CASSGGTDPNSPLHF. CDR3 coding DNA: TGCGCCAGCAGCGGTGGGACAGATCCTAATTCACCCCTCCACTTT.

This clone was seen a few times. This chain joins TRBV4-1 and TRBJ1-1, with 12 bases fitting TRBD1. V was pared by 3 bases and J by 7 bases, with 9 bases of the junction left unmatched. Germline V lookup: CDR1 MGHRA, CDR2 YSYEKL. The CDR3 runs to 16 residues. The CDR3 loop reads CASSQSRDRGQVEAFF. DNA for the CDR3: TGCGCCAGCAGCCAGTCCCGGGACAGGGGGCAGGTTGAAGCTTTCTTT.

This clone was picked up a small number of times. The DNA of the CDR3 is TGTGCCTGGCGGACAGGGGGTGATACGCAGTATTTT. It specifies CAWRTGGDTQYF. The J gene is TRBJ2-3, the V gene TRBV30; 10 bases fit TRBD1. This CDR3 contains 12 residues. V was pared by 5 bases and J by 6 bases, with 2 bases of the junction left unmatched. CDR1 is GTSNPN, CDR2 SVGIG, per germline (reference sequence).

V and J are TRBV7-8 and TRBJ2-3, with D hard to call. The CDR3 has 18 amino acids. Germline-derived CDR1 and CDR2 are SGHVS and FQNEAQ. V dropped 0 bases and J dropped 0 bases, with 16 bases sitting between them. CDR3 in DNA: TGTGCCAGCAGCTTAGCGGTTACAGATCGATTTAGCACAGATACGCAGTATTTT. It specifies CASSLAVTDRFSTDTQYF. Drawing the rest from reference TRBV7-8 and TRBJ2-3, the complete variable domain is GAGVSQSPRYKVAKRGQDVALRCDPISGHVSLFWYQQALGQGPEFLTYFQNEAQLDKSGLPSDRFFAERPEGSVSTLKIQRTQQEDSAVYLCASSLAVTDRFSTDTQYFGPGTRLTVL.

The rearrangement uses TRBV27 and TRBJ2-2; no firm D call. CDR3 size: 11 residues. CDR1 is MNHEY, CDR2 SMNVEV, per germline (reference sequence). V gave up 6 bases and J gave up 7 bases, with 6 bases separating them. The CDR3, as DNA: TGTGCCAGCAGACAGTACGGGGAGCTGTTTTTT. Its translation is CASRQYGELFF.

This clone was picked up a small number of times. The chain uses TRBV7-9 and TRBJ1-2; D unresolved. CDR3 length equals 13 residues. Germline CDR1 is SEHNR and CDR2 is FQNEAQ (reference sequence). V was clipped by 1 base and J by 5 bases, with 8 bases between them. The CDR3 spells CASSLVEDYGYTF. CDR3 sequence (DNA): TGTGCCAGCAGCTTAGTAGAGGATTATGGCTACACCTTC.

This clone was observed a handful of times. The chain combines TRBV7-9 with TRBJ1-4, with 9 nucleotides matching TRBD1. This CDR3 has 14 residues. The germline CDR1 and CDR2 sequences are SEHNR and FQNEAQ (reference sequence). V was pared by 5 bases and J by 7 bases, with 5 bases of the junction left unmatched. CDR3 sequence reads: CASSKRQGGEKLFF. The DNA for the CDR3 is TGTGCCAGCAGCAAACGACAGGGGGGTGAAAAACTGTTTTTT.

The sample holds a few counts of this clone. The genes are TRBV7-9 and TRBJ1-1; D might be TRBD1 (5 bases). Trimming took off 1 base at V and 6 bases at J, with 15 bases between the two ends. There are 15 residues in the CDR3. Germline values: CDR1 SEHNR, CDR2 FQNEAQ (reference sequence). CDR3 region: CASSLGAGAVSEAFF. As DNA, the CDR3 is TGTGCCAGCAGCTTAGGTGCTGGGGCGGTCTCTGAAGCTTTCTTT.

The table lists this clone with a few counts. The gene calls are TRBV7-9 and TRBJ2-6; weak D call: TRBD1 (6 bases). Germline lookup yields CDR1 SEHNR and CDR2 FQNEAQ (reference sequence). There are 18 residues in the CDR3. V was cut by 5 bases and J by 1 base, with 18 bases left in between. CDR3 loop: CASSPRQVPLSGANVLTF. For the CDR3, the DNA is TGTGCCAGCAGCCCAAGACAGGTCCCACTTTCTGGGGCCAACGTCCTGACTTTC. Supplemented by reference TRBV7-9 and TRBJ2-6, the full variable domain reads DTGVSQNPRHKITKRGQNVTFRCDPISEHNRLYWYRQTLGQGPEFLTYFQNEAQLEKSRLLSDRFSAERPKGSFSTLEIQRTEQGDSAMYLCASSPRQVPLSGANVLTFGAGSRLTVL.

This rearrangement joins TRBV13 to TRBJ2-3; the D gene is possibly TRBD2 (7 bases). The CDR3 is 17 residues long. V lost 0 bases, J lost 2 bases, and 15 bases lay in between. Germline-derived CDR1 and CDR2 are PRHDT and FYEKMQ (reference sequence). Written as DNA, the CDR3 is TGTGCCAGCAGCTTAGGAGGGGGGGCTCAATTCACAGATACGCAGTATTTT. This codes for CASSLGGGAQFTDTQYF.

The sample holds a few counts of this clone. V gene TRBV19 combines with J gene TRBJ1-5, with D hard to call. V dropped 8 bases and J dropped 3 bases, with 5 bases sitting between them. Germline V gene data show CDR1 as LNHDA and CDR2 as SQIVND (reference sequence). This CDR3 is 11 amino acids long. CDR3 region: CASQDNQPQHF. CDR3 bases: TGTGCCAGTCAGGACAATCAGCCCCAGCATTTT.

The CDR3 protein is CASSQGGKVLMETQYF. Written as DNA, the CDR3 is TGCGCCAGCAGCCAGGGAGGGAAGGTGCTGATGGAGACCCAGTACTTC. The chain employs TRBV5-1 and TRBJ2-5, with TRBD2 matching over 7 bases. Trimming removed 4 bases from V and 5 bases from J; junction bases left unmatched: 14. CDR1 is SGHRS, CDR2 YFSETQ, per germline. CDR3 length: 16 amino acids.

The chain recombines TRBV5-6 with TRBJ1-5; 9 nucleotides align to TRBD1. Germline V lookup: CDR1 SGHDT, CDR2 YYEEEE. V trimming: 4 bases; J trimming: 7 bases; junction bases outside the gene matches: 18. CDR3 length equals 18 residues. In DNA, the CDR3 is TGTGCCAGCAGCATCGGGACAGGGTTCGGGGTGGGGGGCCAGCCCCAGCATTTT. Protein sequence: CASSIGTGFGVGGQPQHF.

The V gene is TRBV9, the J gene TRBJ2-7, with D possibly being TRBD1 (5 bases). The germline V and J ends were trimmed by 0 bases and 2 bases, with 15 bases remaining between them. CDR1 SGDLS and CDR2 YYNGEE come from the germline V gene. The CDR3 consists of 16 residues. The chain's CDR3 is CASSVDSGHRTYEQYF. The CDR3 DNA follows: TGTGCCAGCAGCGTAGACTCCGGACATAGAACCTACGAGCAGTACTTC.